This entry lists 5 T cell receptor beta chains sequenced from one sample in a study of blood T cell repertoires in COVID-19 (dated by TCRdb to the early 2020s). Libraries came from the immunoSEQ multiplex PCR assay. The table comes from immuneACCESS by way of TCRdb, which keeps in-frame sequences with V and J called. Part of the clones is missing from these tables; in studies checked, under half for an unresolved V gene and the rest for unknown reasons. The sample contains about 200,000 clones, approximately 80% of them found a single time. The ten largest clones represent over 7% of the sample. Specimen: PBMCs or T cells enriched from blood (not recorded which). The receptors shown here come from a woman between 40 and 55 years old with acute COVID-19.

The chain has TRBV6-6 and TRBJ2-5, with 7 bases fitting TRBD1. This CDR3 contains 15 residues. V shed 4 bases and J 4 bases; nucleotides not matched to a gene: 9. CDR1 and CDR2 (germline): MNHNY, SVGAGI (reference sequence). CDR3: CASSSQGGAAETQYF. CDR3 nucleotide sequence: TGTGCCAGCAGTTCACAAGGGGGCGCGGCAGAGACCCAGTACTTC.

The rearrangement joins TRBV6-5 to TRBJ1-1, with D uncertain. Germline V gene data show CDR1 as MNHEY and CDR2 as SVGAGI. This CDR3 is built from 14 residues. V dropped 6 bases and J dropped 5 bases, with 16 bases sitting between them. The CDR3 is CASRDLRVGTEAFF. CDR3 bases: TGTGCCAGCAGGGATCTGAGGGTTGGGACTGAAGCTTTCTTT.

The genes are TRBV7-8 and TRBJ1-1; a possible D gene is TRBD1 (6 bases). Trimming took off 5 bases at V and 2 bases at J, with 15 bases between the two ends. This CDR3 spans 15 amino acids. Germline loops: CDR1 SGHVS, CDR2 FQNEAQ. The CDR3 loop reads CASSPRQVENTEAFF. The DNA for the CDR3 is TGTGCCAGCAGCCCCCGACAGGTGGAAAACACTGAAGCTTTCTTT. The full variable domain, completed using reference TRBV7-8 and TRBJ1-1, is GAGVSQSPRYKVAKRGQDVALRCDPISGHVSLFWYQQALGQGPEFLTYFQNEAQLDKSGLPSDRFFAERPEGSVSTLKIQRTQQEDSAVYLCASSPRQVENTEAFFGQGTRLTVV.

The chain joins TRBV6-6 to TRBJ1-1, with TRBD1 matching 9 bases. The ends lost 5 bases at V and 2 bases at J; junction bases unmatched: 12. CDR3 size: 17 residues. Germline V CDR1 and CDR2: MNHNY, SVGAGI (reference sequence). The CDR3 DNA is TGTGCCAGCAGTCAGACAGGGGGGGGATTTCTAAACACTGAAGCTTTCTTT. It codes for CASSQTGGGFLNTEAFF.

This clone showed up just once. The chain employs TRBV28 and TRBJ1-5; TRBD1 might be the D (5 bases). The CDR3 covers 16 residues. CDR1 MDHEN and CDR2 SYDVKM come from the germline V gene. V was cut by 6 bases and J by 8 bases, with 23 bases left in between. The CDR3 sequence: CASRKGVLSGGEPQHF. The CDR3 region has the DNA TGTGCCAGCAGAAAAGGGGTATTGTCGGGGGGGGAGCCCCAGCATTTT.